The 7 T cell receptor beta chains reported below all come from one sample, sequenced in a study of OX40 agonist ivuxolimab in advanced cancers. Libraries were prepared by immunoSEQ multiplex PCR; TCRdb keeps only in-frame clonotypes and omits some of them. Altogether approximately 10,000 clones are present, roughly 80% being singletons, with the ten largest covering about 31%. This material consisted of CD4+ or CD8+ T cells sorted from blood, taken in a trial of the OX40 agonist ivuxolimab. These TCRs come from an adult with an advanced solid tumor such as melanoma, head and neck, liver or kidney cancer.

This chain connects TRBV5-1 to TRBJ1-1; the D gene is possibly TRBD1 (6 bases). The germline CDR1 and CDR2 sequences are SGHRS and YFSETQ. V lost 4 bases to trimming and J lost 5 bases, with 15 bases between them. The length of the CDR3 is 14 residues. CDR3 in amino acids: CASSPRTVSTEAFF. CDR3 bases: TGCGCCAGCAGCCCAAGGACAGTAAGTACTGAAGCTTTCTTT.

The chain links TRBV7-2 to TRBJ1-3; a weak D match, TRBD1 (5 bases). The V gene's germline CDR1 is SGHTA and CDR2 FQGNSA. The CDR3 runs to 16 residues. The V and J ends lost 2 bases and 4 bases respectively, with 15 bases between them. The CDR3 sequence is CASSLYHRTSGNTIYF. In nucleotides, the CDR3 is TGTGCCAGCAGCTTATATCACAGGACATCAGGAAACACCATATATTTT.

This clone was observed a handful of times. The chain links TRBV10-3 to TRBJ2-3, with 7 bases lining up with TRBD1. The CDR3 sequence is 14 residues long. V shed 6 bases and J 2 bases; nucleotides not matched to a gene: 5. Germline CDR1 reads ENHRY; CDR2 reads SYGVKD. CDR3 amino acids: CAIRRQGPTDTQYF. CDR3 sequence (DNA): TGTGCCATCAGACGACAGGGTCCCACAGATACGCAGTATTTT.

The rearrangement links TRBV7-8 to TRBJ1-1, with D perhaps matching TRBD1 (5 bases). CDR3 length: 15 residues. Per the germline V gene, CDR1 is SGHVS and CDR2 is FQNEAQ. Trimming cost V 2 bases and J 4 bases, with 14 bases left between them. CDR3 nucleotides: TGTGCCAGCAGCTTACTCGGGGGTGCGGGCACTGAAGCTTTCTTT. Amino acid sequence: CASSLLGGAGTEAFF.

J is TRBJ1-1 and V is TRBV5-1; D unresolved. The CDR3 is 13 residues long. Germline values: CDR1 SGHRS, CDR2 YFSETQ. The V end lost 2 bases, the J end lost 7 bases, and 12 bases lay between the germline ends. CDR3 region: CASSLVLDSEAFF. CDR3 sequence (DNA): TGCGCCAGCAGCTTAGTATTGGATAGTGAAGCTTTCTTT.

This chain joins TRBV5-4 and TRBJ1-2; tentative D call: TRBD1 (5 bases). This CDR3 has 16 residues. CDR1 and CDR2 (germline): SGHNT, YYREEE (reference sequence). V lost 0 bases and J 1 base, leaving 13 bases between the germline ends. The CDR3 coding sequence is TGTGCCAGCAGCTTGGAGTCGTGGGGACGTAACTATGGCTACACCTTC. Amino acid sequence: CASSLESWGRNYGYTF.

This clone was observed a single time. The CDR3 region has the DNA TGTGCCTGGAGTTCGGGACAGGGACACATGAACACTGAAGCTTTCTTT. Amino acids: CAWSSGQGHMNTEAFF. V is TRBV30 and J is TRBJ1-1, with 9 bases fitting TRBD1. The CDR3 sequence is 16 residues long. Trimming took 2 bases from V and 0 from J; bases not matched to a gene: 7. The germline V gene encodes CDR1 GTSNPN and CDR2 SVGIG (reference sequence).